This entry is about one TCR beta chain. As originally analysed: Estimation of nucleated cell counts was performed using reference gene primer amplification. Libraries were prepared by immunoSEQ multiplex PCR; TCRdb keeps only in-frame clonotypes and omits some of them. V and J calls and clone size are given by that table; D and trimming were obtained from the DNA. The sample has some 260,000 clones, about 91% seen once. The sample is drawn from a study of blood T cell repertoires in COVID-19. On the study more broadly: Material from acute and convalescent COVID-19 was sourced from the United States, Italy and Spain. Sample material is recorded as cDNA or gDNA derived from T cells, B-cell-depleted T cells, or PBMCs.

Germline V gene data show CDR1 as SEHNR and CDR2 as FQNEAQ (reference sequence). Trimming removed 5 bases from V and 1 base from J, with 8 bases in between. This CDR3 region has 13 residues. Sequencing was done on a sample of peripheral blood. This chain connects TRBV7-9 to TRBJ1-1; a weak D match, TRBD1 (5 bases). This receptor was obtained from an older man with acute or convalescent COVID-19. The CDR3 is CASSPGQNTEAFF. In DNA form, the CDR3 reads TGTGCCAGCAGCCCCGGACAGAACACTGAAGCTTTCTTT.